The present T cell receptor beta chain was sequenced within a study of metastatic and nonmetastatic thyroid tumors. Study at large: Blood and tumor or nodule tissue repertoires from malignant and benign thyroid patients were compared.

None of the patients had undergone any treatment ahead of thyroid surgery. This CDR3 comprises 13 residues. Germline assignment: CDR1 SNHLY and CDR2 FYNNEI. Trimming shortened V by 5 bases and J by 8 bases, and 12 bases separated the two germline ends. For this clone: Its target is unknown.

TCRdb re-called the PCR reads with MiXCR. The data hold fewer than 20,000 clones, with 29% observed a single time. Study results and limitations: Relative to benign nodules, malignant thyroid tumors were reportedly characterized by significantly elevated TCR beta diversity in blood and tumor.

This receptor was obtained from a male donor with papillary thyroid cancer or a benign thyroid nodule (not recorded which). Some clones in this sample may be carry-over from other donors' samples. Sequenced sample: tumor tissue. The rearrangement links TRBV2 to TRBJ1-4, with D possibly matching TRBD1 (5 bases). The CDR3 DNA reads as TGTGCCAGCAGTCTCAGGGTAGGAGAAAAACTGTTTTTT. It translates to CASSLRVGEKLFF.